This T cell receptor (beta chain) derives from a study of shared clonotypes between healthy human individuals. Genomic DNA (from each subset) was split evenly across several immunoSEQ plates. Repertoires were generated with immunoSEQ multiplex PCR, while TCRdb's copy carries only in-frame clones and drops some. Among 2 million to 2.5 million clones listed, around 93% were seen once. Trimming took off 4 bases at V and 2 bases at J, with 13 bases between the two ends. The CDR3 runs 14 residues. Germline V lookup: CDR1 SGHRS, CDR2 YFSETQ. The study separated CD4+ cells into CD45RA+ naive and CD45RA-negative memory subsets.

Sample: naive CD4+ T cells from PBMCs. Subset of the sample: CD45RA+ positively selected. The sequence derives from a man aged 18-30 years in good health. Some clones in this sample may be carry-over from other donors' samples. The rearrangement uses TRBV5-1 and TRBJ2-7, with D possibly TRBD1 on 5 matching bases. The CDR3, as DNA: TGCGCCAGCAGCGTCGGACAAGGGGCCTACGAGCAGTACTTC. It yields the protein CASSVGQGAYEQYF.